What follows are 29 T cell receptor beta chains derived from one specimen sequenced in a study of blood T cell repertoires in COVID-19 (dated by TCRdb to the early 2020s). The method was the immunoSEQ multiplex PCR assay. In TCRdb, the immuneACCESS table is reduced to in-frame sequences with V and J assigned. These tables do not hold every clone; where another copy was compared, an unresolved V gene accounts for under half, and the others remain unexplained. Counted in this sample were fewer than 200,000 clones; more than 75% of them appeared once. The ten biggest clones cover 17% of the sample. The sample comprised PBMCs or T cells enriched from blood (not recorded which). These receptors originate from a woman aged 50 to 60 who had recovered from COVID-19.

The genes are TRBV30 and TRBJ1-1, with a weak D call TRBD1 (6 bases). The CDR3 extends over 16 amino acids. Germline V gene lookup returns CDR1 GTSNPN and CDR2 SVGIG (reference sequence). V gave up 1 base and J gave up 5 bases, with 20 bases separating them. This CDR3 reads CAWSAKGLWDTTEAFF. CDR3 coding DNA: TGTGCCTGGAGTGCGAAGGGTCTTTGGGACACAACTGAAGCTTTCTTT.

The chain links TRBV7-9 to TRBJ2-7; TRBD1 agrees at 9 bases. The CDR3 has 16 amino acids. CDR1 is SEHNR and CDR2 is FQNEAQ in the germline V gene (reference sequence). Trimming cost V 5 bases and J 5 bases; bases outside gene matches: 13. The chain's CDR3 is CASSALTGTGFNEQYF. The CDR3 nucleotides read TGTGCCAGCAGCGCTCTTACCGGGACAGGGTTTAACGAGCAGTACTTC.

The V and J genes are TRBV5-1 and TRBJ2-7; the match to TRBD2 covers 8 bases. Germline assignment: CDR1 SGHRS and CDR2 YFSETQ. V lost 0 bases and J lost 5; bases outside the gene matches: 4. The CDR3 is 14 residues long. Written as DNA, the CDR3 is TGCGCCAGCAGCTTGGGACTAGCGTCGGACGAGCAGTACTTC. Residues: CASSLGLASDEQYF.

This clone occurred once. The rearrangement uses TRBV6-1 and TRBJ2-7, with D possibly matching TRBD2 (6 bases). The CDR3 extends over 18 amino acids. Trimming stripped 4 bases from V and 0 bases from J, with 22 bases between. Germline CDR1 is MNHNS and CDR2 is SASEGT. The CDR3 region is CASSVTWRYSGYSYEQYF. DNA for the CDR3: TGTGCCAGCAGTGTTACCTGGAGATATAGCGGCTACTCCTACGAGCAGTACTTC.

The chain recombines TRBV29-1 with TRBJ2-1; the match to TRBD2 covers 8 bases. J gave up 7 bases and V 8 bases, and 10 bases lay outside the gene matches. Germline V gene sequence: CDR1 SQVTM, CDR2 ANQGSEA. The CDR3 runs 13 residues. The CDR3, as DNA: TGCAGCCGTATACTAGCGGCCAAAAATGAGCAGTTCTTC. Its translation: CSRILAAKNEQFF.

This rearrangement joins TRBV5-1 to TRBJ1-1; 9 bases are a match to TRBD1. Germline values: CDR1 SGHRS, CDR2 YFSETQ. There are 14 residues in the CDR3. V shed 3 bases and J 5 bases; nucleotides not matched to a gene: 5. The CDR3 region has the DNA TGCGCCAGCAGCTCACAGGGGGCGCTTACTGAAGCTTTCTTT. It translates to CASSSQGALTEAFF.

The chain links TRBV18 to TRBJ1-4, with 9 bases matching TRBD1. The V gene's germline CDR1 is KGHSH and CDR2 LQKENI. The CDR3 spans 14 residues. V was pared by 3 bases and J by 7 bases, with 3 bases of the junction left unmatched. The CDR3 protein is CASSPGTGSEKLFF. The CDR3, as DNA: TGTGCCAGCTCACCCGGGACAGGGAGTGAAAAACTGTTTTTT.

The J gene is TRBJ2-2, the V gene TRBV5-1, with TRBD2 identical over 7 bases. The CDR3 has 17 residues. Looked up from germline, CDR1 is SGHRS and CDR2 is YFSETQ. Losses at the gene ends were 2 bases for V and 1 base for J; bases not matched to a gene: 8. CDR3 DNA: TGCGCCAGCAGCTTTTATGTAACGGGAGGGAACACCGGGGAGCTGTTTTTT. Amino acids: CASSFYVTGGNTGELFF.

This sequence joins TRBV3-1 (or the pseudogene TRBV3-2) and TRBJ1-2; TRBD1 agrees at 8 bases. V lost 0 bases to trimming and J lost 6 bases; unmatched junction nucleotides: 6. The germline V gene encodes CDR1 LGHDT and CDR2 YNNKEL (reference sequence). This CDR3 has 15 residues. This chain's CDR3 is CASSQEGYRGNGYTF. CDR3 nucleotide sequence: TGTGCCAGCAGCCAAGAAGGATACAGGGGGAATGGCTACACCTTC.

This clone came up a few times. This chain connects TRBV3-1 (or the pseudogene TRBV3-2) to TRBJ1-3; D not certain. CDR1 is LGHDT and CDR2 is YNNKEL in the germline V gene (reference sequence). This CDR3 is built from 15 residues. The germline V and J ends were trimmed by 8 bases and 0 bases, with 14 bases remaining between them. CDR3 residues: CASSPRVSSGNTIYF. As DNA, the CDR3 is TGTGCCAGCTCGCCCCGAGTGAGCTCTGGAAACACCATATATTTT.

This clone was seen once. The CDR3: CASSLATLDVSEQYF. The DNA of the CDR3 is TGTGCCAGCAGCTTAGCGACGCTAGACGTATCGGAGCAGTACTTC. The genes are TRBV7-2 and TRBJ2-7; D not certain. The CDR3 contains 15 residues. Trimming took 0 bases from V and 7 from J, leaving 16 bases between them. Looked up from germline, CDR1 is SGHTA and CDR2 is FQGNSA.

This sequence joins TRBV5-4 and TRBJ2-1; 14 bases are a match to TRBD2. CDR1 and CDR2 from the germline V gene are SGHNT and YYREEE (reference sequence). The CDR3 is 16 residues long. The junction had 11 bases not matched to a gene; V was cut back by 5 bases and J by 10 bases. CDR3 amino acids: CASSPPGLAGEGEQFF. The CDR3 DNA reads TGTGCCAGCAGTCCGCCGGGACTAGCGGGAGAGGGGGAGCAGTTCTTC.

This clone was detected ten times or more. The gene calls are TRBV9 and TRBJ1-3; D gene ambiguous. Germline-derived CDR1 and CDR2 are SGDLS and YYNGEE. CDR3 length: 15 amino acids. V was cut by 3 bases and J by 0 bases, with 10 bases left in between. The CDR3 DNA sequence: TGTGCCAGCAGCGGAGGTTCCGGCTCTGGAAACACCATATATTTT. It yields the protein CASSGGSGSGNTIYF. The whole variable domain, remainder taken from reference TRBV9 and TRBJ1-3, is DSGVTQTPKHLITATGQRVTLRCSPRSGDLSVYWYQQSLDQGLQFLIQYYNGEERAKGNILERFSAQQFPDLHSELNLSSLELGDSALYFCASSGGSGSGNTIYFGEGSWLTVV.

The rearrangement uses TRBV10-3 and TRBJ1-5; D remains ambiguous. V lost 4 bases and J lost 3, with 7 bases in between. The germline gives CDR1 ENHRY, CDR2 SYGVKD. The CDR3 loop spans 13 amino acids. CDR3 in amino acids: CAISANYNQPQHF. As DNA, the CDR3 is TGTGCCATCAGTGCCAACTACAATCAGCCCCAGCATTTT.

V and J are TRBV6-6 and TRBJ2-1; maybe TRBD1 (6 bases). Germline loops: CDR1 MNHNY, CDR2 SVGAGI (reference sequence). The CDR3 loop spans 14 amino acids. The germline V and J ends were trimmed by 5 bases and 10 bases, with 18 bases remaining between them. CDR3 bases: TGTGCCAGCAGTGGGGGCGGACAGTTTGGGGAGCAGTTCTTC. It translates to CASSGGGQFGEQFF.

The gene calls are TRBV7-9 and TRBJ2-7; 10 bases line up with TRBD2. V trimming: 6 bases; J trimming: 7 bases; junction bases outside the gene matches: 12. This CDR3 is built from 15 residues. Germline V gene lookup returns CDR1 SEHNR and CDR2 FQNEAQ (reference sequence). CDR3 sequence: CASSLGLAGVREQYF. CDR3 sequence (DNA): TGTGCCAGCAGTCTGGGGCTAGCGGGAGTGAGGGAGCAGTACTTC.

This clone has only a few counts. This rearrangement joins TRBV9 to TRBJ1-2; D remains ambiguous. Germline V gene data show CDR1 as SGDLS and CDR2 as YYNGEE. The CDR3 spans 15 residues. V was pared by 0 bases and J by 4 bases, with 13 bases between. This CDR3 reads CASSVEIQSGYGYTF. The CDR3, as DNA: TGTGCCAGCAGCGTAGAAATCCAAAGCGGCTATGGCTACACCTTC. The complete variable domain, with remaining parts taken from reference TRBV9 and TRBJ1-2, reads DSGVTQTPKHLITATGQRVTLRCSPRSGDLSVYWYQQSLDQGLQFLIQYYNGEERAKGNILERFSAQQFPDLHSELNLSSLELGDSALYFCASSVEIQSGYGYTFGSGTRLTVV.

V gene TRBV5-1 combines with J gene TRBJ2-5, with D perhaps TRBD1 (6 bases). V was trimmed by 0 bases and J by 5 bases, leaving 11 bases between them. Germline assignment: CDR1 SGHRS and CDR2 YFSETQ. The CDR3 length is 14 residues. The DNA for the CDR3 is TGCGCCAGCAGCTTGGATCCAGGGGTGGAGACCCAGTACTTC. Its translation: CASSLDPGVETQYF.

The V gene is TRBV28, the J gene TRBJ1-6, with TRBD1 identical over 7 bases. This CDR3 is 15 amino acids long. J was trimmed by 7 bases and V by 6 bases; bases with no gene match: 9. Germline V lookup: CDR1 MDHEN, CDR2 SYDVKM. The CDR3 region has the DNA TGTGCCAGCAGGTTCGCGGGACAGCTCAATTCACCCCTCCACTTT. This gives the protein CASRFAGQLNSPLHF.

The rearrangement joins TRBV5-1 to TRBJ1-3; 7 positions agree with TRBD1. With V trimmed by 7 bases and J by 5 bases, 6 bases remained unmatched. There are 13 residues in the CDR3. From germline, CDR1 is SGHRS and CDR2 YFSETQ. The CDR3 sequence is CASAGTDRNTIYF. The CDR3 DNA follows: TGCGCCAGCGCTGGGACAGACAGAAACACCATATATTTT.

This clone showed up just a few times. The chain is built from TRBV11-2 and TRBJ1-1, with D uncertain. V was shortened by 2 bases and J by 10 bases, with 8 bases between the two germline ends. In germline, CDR1 is SGHAT, CDR2 FQNNGV. The CDR3 has 11 residues. CDR3 sequence reads: CASSLPGPAFF. The CDR3, as DNA: TGTGCCAGCAGCTTACCTGGGCCAGCTTTCTTT. Combining the CDR3 with reference TRBV11-2 and TRBJ1-1 gives the whole variable domain EAGVAQSPRYKIIEKRQSVAFWCNPISGHATLYWYQQILGQGPKLLIQFQNNGVVDDSQLPKDRFSAERLKGVDSTLKIQPAKLEDSAVYLCASSLPGPAFFGQGTRLTVV.

V usage is TRBV5-8 and J usage is TRBJ1-2, with 8 bases that match TRBD1. The V gene end was trimmed by 2 bases and the J gene end by 7 bases; junction bases not matched to a gene: 10. The CDR3 covers 15 residues. The germline V gene has CDR1 SGHTS and CDR2 YDEGEE. The CDR3 DNA reads as TGTGCCAGCAGCTTTCAACAGGGGGACTCCGTTGGCTACACCTTC. This codes for CASSFQQGDSVGYTF.

The chain uses TRBV7-3 and TRBJ1-1, with 7 bases that match TRBD1. The germline CDR1 and CDR2 sequences are SGHTA and FQGTGA. J was trimmed by 4 bases and V by 4 bases; bases with no gene match: 9. The CDR3 contains 15 residues. For the CDR3, the DNA is TGTGCCAGCAGCTCAGCACAGGGGAAGGGCACTGAAGCTTTCTTT. It is translated as CASSSAQGKGTEAFF.

J is TRBJ2-2 and V is TRBV9, with D perhaps matching TRBD1 (6 bases). Germline V gene data show CDR1 as SGDLS and CDR2 as YYNGEE. The V gene lost 4 bases and the J gene lost 4 bases, with 14 bases spanning the gap. There are 15 residues in the CDR3. CDR3 residues: CASSTTGSRTGELFF. CDR3 coding DNA: TGTGCCAGCAGCACTACAGGGTCCCGCACCGGGGAGCTGTTTTTT.

The chain uses TRBV4-3 and TRBJ1-2, with 11 bases lining up with TRBD1. The germline V gene encodes CDR1 LGHNA and CDR2 YSLEER. The trim removed 4 bases at V and 7 bases at J, leaving 8 bases unmatched. This CDR3 has 15 amino acids. The CDR3 here is CASSRGQGAEGGYTF. The CDR3 nucleotides read TGCGCCAGCAGCCGCGGACAGGGGGCGGAGGGTGGCTACACCTTC.

This clone was counted once. This chain uses TRBV4-1 with TRBJ2-2; no definite D call. The CDR3 is 15 residues long. The V gene's germline CDR1 is MGHRA and CDR2 YSYEKL. V lost 0 bases and J 3 bases, leaving 8 bases between the germline ends. CDR3 sequence (DNA): TGCGCCAGCAGCCAAGAATCTGGCTACACCGGGGAGCTGTTTTTT. Translation: CASSQESGYTGELFF.

The chain combines TRBV5-1 with TRBJ2-1; 9 bases map to TRBD2. The CDR3 has 16 amino acids. The germline CDR1 and CDR2 sequences are SGHRS and YFSETQ. V was pared by 0 bases and J by 9 bases, with 10 bases of the junction left unmatched. CDR3 sequence reads: CASSLDVSGGRGEQFF. The CDR3 DNA is TGCGCCAGCAGCTTGGACGTTAGCGGGGGCAGGGGTGAGCAGTTCTTC.

The chain recombines TRBV7-8 with TRBJ1-2; tentative D call: TRBD1 (6 bases). The CDR3 runs to 13 residues. Trimming removed 3 bases from V and 8 bases from J, with 13 bases in between. Germline CDR1 reads SGHVS; CDR2 reads FQNEAQ. The CDR3 bases are TGTGCCAGCAGCTTTGCGGGGGCGGGGGGCTACACCTTC. Translation gives CASSFAGAGGYTF.

The J gene is TRBJ2-7, the V gene TRBV11-2; D may be TRBD2 (5 bases). Germline assignment: CDR1 SGHAT and CDR2 FQNNGV. This CDR3 contains 12 residues. V shed 2 bases and J shed 7 bases, with 9 bases lying between them. CDR3 in DNA: TGTGCCAGCAGCTTACTTGGAGGTGAGCAGTACTTC. This gives the protein CASSLLGGEQYF.